These 9 T cell receptor beta chains were all obtained from the same sample, sequenced in a study of cytomegalovirus exposure and HLA in healthy donors. Some clones are missing from TCRdb's copy, which holds only in-frame ones; the method was immunoSEQ multiplex PCR. Found here are more than 300,000 clones, roughly 90% of them singletons; the top ten hold 0.83%. What was sequenced was PBMCs. The source of these receptors is a woman aged 18-29 years in good health and CMV-seronegative.

This rearrangement joins TRBV5-4 to TRBJ2-6; TRBD2 matches 8 bases. J gave up 0 bases and V 3 bases, and 8 bases lay outside the gene matches. CDR3 length: 18 residues. Germline lookup yields CDR1 SGHNT and CDR2 YYREEE (reference sequence). Here the CDR3 DNA reads TGTGCCAGCAGCTCTGTGTCTAGCGGGTACTCTGGGGCCAACGTCCTGACTTTC. This codes for CASSSVSSGYSGANVLTF.

The chain links TRBV7-9 to TRBJ2-1, with D possibly TRBD1 on 6 matching bases. The CDR3 runs to 16 residues. Trimming pared 2 bases from V and 4 bases from J, leaving 15 bases between. Germline V gene lookup returns CDR1 SEHNR and CDR2 FQNEAQ (reference sequence). The CDR3 DNA sequence: TGTGCCAGCAGCTTAATTTCAGGGGTCCTTTACAATGAGCAGTTCTTC. Residues: CASSLISGVLYNEQFF. Complete variable domain (other parts from reference TRBV7-9 and TRBJ2-1): DTGVSQNPRHKITKRGQNVTFRCDPISEHNRLYWYRQTLGQGPEFLTYFQNEAQLEKSRLLSDRFSAERPKGSFSTLEIQRTEQGDSAMYLCASSLISGVLYNEQFFGPGTRLTVL.

This rearrangement joins TRBV28 to TRBJ2-7; TRBD2 aligns across 14 bases. The CDR3 consists of 15 residues. The germline V gene has CDR1 MDHEN and CDR2 SYDVKM. V lost 8 bases to trimming and J lost 4 bases; unmatched junction nucleotides: 7. The CDR3 is CASSPGTSGRYEQYF. In DNA form, the CDR3 reads TGTGCCAGCTCCCCCGGGACTAGCGGGAGATACGAGCAGTACTTC.

The chain combines TRBV13 with TRBJ1-1; no firm D call. V was trimmed by 3 bases and J by 4 bases, leaving 6 bases between them. CDR1 PRHDT and CDR2 FYEKMQ come from the germline V gene (reference sequence). CDR3 length: 12 amino acids. The CDR3 region has the DNA TGTGCCAGCAGCTTCGGTCGCACTGAAGCTTTCTTT. It is translated as CASSFGRTEAFF.

V is TRBV4-1 and J is TRBJ1-2; 10 bases agree with TRBD1. The V gene's germline CDR1 is MGHRA and CDR2 YSYEKL. With 4 bases clipped from V and 3 bases from J, the junction kept 5 bases outside the gene matches. The CDR3 contains 15 residues. The CDR3 nucleotides read TGCGCCAGCAGCCCAGGACAGGGGGGGGACTATGGCTACACCTTC. Protein sequence: CASSPGQGGDYGYTF.

The CDR3: CASSAGTVQNTEAFF. The CDR3 region has the DNA TGTGCCAGCAGCGCCGGGACAGTTCAGAACACTGAAGCTTTCTTT. The chain combines TRBV9 with TRBJ1-1; 7 bases match TRBD1. Germline V lookup: CDR1 SGDLS, CDR2 YYNGEE. The ends lost 3 bases at V and 1 base at J; junction bases unmatched: 6. The CDR3 length is 15 residues.

The V call is TRBV5-1, the J call TRBJ2-2, with D hard to call. This CDR3 is built from 16 residues. V lost 1 base and J lost 0, with 10 bases in between. Germline CDR1 is SGHRS and CDR2 is YFSETQ. This chain's CDR3 is CASSLYSPTNTGELFF. In DNA form, the CDR3 reads TGCGCCAGCAGCTTGTATAGCCCAACGAACACCGGGGAGCTGTTTTTT.

The gene calls are TRBV5-1 and TRBJ2-7, with D perhaps TRBD1 (5 bases). The CDR3 spans 18 residues. The V and J ends lost 3 bases and 3 bases respectively, with 25 bases between them. Per the germline V gene, CDR1 is SGHRS and CDR2 is YFSETQ. The CDR3 bases are TGCGCCAGCAGCTCCGCCTCTACCCACAGGACCGTAGACTACGAGCAGTACTTC. The encoded protein is CASSSASTHRTVDYEQYF.

This chain uses TRBV28 with TRBJ1-4; D might be TRBD1 (5 bases). The CDR3 spans 14 residues. CDR1 and CDR2 from the germline V gene are MDHEN and SYDVKM. The V and J ends lost 3 bases and 7 bases respectively, with 12 bases between them. The CDR3 bases are TGTGCCAGCAGTTTGACGGGGGATAGTGAAAAACTGTTTTTT. Its protein product is CASSLTGDSEKLFF.